This passage covers 13 T cell receptor beta chains from one sample sequenced in a study of beta chain features in type 1 diabetes. What these receptors recognize is not known. Sequencing targeted expressed TCRB transcripts, as all isolated RNA had been reverse transcribed. TCRdb keeps only in-frame clones here, not all; method: immunoSEQ multiplex PCR. The sample consists of about 170,000 clones, 7.8% of them appearing once. Regarding the study as a whole: A moderate, significant TCRB CDR3 shortening appeared in type 1 diabetes across four CD4+ subsets.

Sequenced: central memory CD4+ T cells from blood. Receptors were obtained from a woman in her forties with type 1 diabetes.

V gene TRBV30 combines with J gene TRBJ2-7; D perhaps matches TRBD1 (6 bases). Germline CDR1 reads GTSNPN; CDR2 reads SVGIG (reference sequence). The V end lost 0 bases, the J end lost 4 bases, and 13 bases lay between the germline ends. CDR3 length: 14 amino acids. CDR3 loop: CAWSVSAGVYEQYF. The CDR3 nucleotides are TGTGCCTGGAGTGTATCGGCAGGGGTATACGAGCAGTACTTC.

This clone was counted a few times. The chain combines TRBV18 with TRBJ2-3; 8 bases are a match to TRBD1. The CDR3 length is 15 residues. Germline assignment: CDR1 KGHSH and CDR2 LQKENI. Trimming cost V 3 bases and J 4 bases; bases outside gene matches: 6. The CDR3 DNA sequence: TGTGCCAGCTCACCCGGGACAGGAGATGCAGATACGCAGTATTTT. This encodes CASSPGTGDADTQYF. The variable domain in full, completed from reference TRBV18 and TRBJ2-3, reads NAGVMQNPRHLVRRRGQEARLRCSPMKGHSHVYWYRQLPEEGLKFMVYLQKENIIDESGMPKERFSAEFPKEGPSILRIQQVVRGDSAAYFCASSPGTGDADTQYFGPGTRLTVL.

This clone turned up a few times. DNA of the CDR3: TGTGCCAGCAGCCCCCTGGGGGGGCTCTACGAGCAGTACTTC. Its translation is CASSPLGGLYEQYF. The J gene is TRBJ2-7, the V gene TRBV9; perhaps TRBD2 as D (7 bases). The germline gives CDR1 SGDLS, CDR2 YYNGEE. With 4 bases removed from V and 3 bases from J, the gap between germline ends came to 14 bases. The CDR3 spans 14 residues.

The rearrangement links TRBV7-3 to TRBJ2-3, with 8 bases fitting TRBD2. Per germline, CDR1 SGHTA and CDR2 FQGTGA. The CDR3 length is 15 residues. V lost 5 bases to trimming and J lost 6 bases; unmatched junction nucleotides: 10. The CDR3 DNA reads TGTGCCAGCAGCCCCCAGCGGGAGACGAGGGATACGCAGTATTTT. This translates into CASSPQRETRDTQYF.

The chain has TRBV30 and TRBJ1-2; a weak D match, TRBD1 (6 bases). Germline V gene data show CDR1 as GTSNPN and CDR2 as SVGIG (reference sequence). This CDR3 region has 13 residues. Trimming shortened V by 2 bases and J by 7 bases, and 14 bases separated the two germline ends. The DNA of the CDR3 is TGTGCCTGGAGTCAACAGGGAGTCTTTGGCTACACCTTC. Protein: CAWSQQGVFGYTF. Looking up the rest from reference TRBV30 and TRBJ1-2 gives the full variable domain: SQTIHQWPATLVQPVGSPLSLECTVEGTSNPNLYWYRQAAGRGLQLLFYSVGIGQISSEVPQNLSASRPQDRQFILSSKKLLLSDSGFYLCAWSQQGVFGYTFGSGTRLTVV.

The CDR3 region has the DNA TGTGCCAGCAGCCCTGGGACAGAGGTACCAGCTTTCTTT. Translated: CASSPGTEVPAFF. The chain joins TRBV7-2 to TRBJ1-1; 7 positions match TRBD1. Germline CDR1 and CDR2: SGHTA and FQGNSA. The CDR3 contains 13 residues. V lost 5 bases to trimming and J lost 10 bases; unmatched junction nucleotides: 10.

This clone was detected a few times. V is TRBV7-9 and J is TRBJ2-7, with 8 bases matching TRBD1. The junction had 7 bases not matched to a gene; V was cut back by 4 bases and J by 5 bases. This CDR3 region has 14 residues. In germline, CDR1 is SEHNR, CDR2 FQNEAQ (reference sequence). CDR3 region: CASSWTGTLNEQYF. Here the CDR3 DNA reads TGTGCCAGCAGCTGGACAGGGACTCTGAACGAGCAGTACTTC. Based on the CDR3 plus reference TRBV7-9 and TRBJ2-7, the full variable domain is DTGVSQNPRHKITKRGQNVTFRCDPISEHNRLYWYRQTLGQGPEFLTYFQNEAQLEKSRLLSDRFSAERPKGSFSTLEIQRTEQGDSAMYLCASSWTGTLNEQYFGPGTRLTVT.

The chain couples TRBV6-6 to TRBJ2-7; TRBD1 might be the D (6 bases). Germline-derived CDR1 and CDR2 are MNHNY and SVGAGI (reference sequence). V lost 5 bases, J lost 2 bases, and 13 bases lay in between. The CDR3 loop spans 14 amino acids. The CDR3 loop is CASSPTDRTYEQYF. In nucleotides, the CDR3 is TGTGCCAGCAGTCCCACCGACAGGACCTACGAGCAGTACTTC.

This clone has ten or more counts. The rearrangement links TRBV7-9 to TRBJ2-7, with 7 bases aligning to TRBD1. Germline loops: CDR1 SEHNR, CDR2 FQNEAQ (reference sequence). CDR3 length: 17 residues. V was pared by 5 bases and J by 0 bases, with 13 bases of the junction left unmatched. The CDR3 spells CASSSPRGTGASYEQYF. CDR3 DNA: TGTGCCAGCAGCAGCCCCCGGGGAACAGGGGCCTCCTACGAGCAGTACTTC.

This clone was recorded many times. V is TRBV5-1 and J is TRBJ2-7, with 9 bases identical to TRBD1. The CDR3 length is 14 residues. CDR1 and CDR2 (germline): SGHRS, YFSETQ. V lost 4 bases, J lost 6 bases, and 8 bases stayed unmatched. CDR3: CASSKPGQGPEQYF. For the CDR3, the DNA is TGCGCCAGCAGCAAGCCGGGACAGGGCCCCGAGCAGTACTTC.

In this sample, this clone turned up a few times. The chain couples TRBV10-3 to TRBJ1-2, with TRBD1 as a possible D gene (5 bases). Germline V CDR1 and CDR2: ENHRY, SYGVKD. This CDR3 has 13 amino acids. V was shortened by 6 bases and J by 7 bases, with 15 bases between the two germline ends. This CDR3 reads CAIRGDSNGGYTF. The CDR3 nucleotides are TGTGCCATCAGAGGGGACTCAAATGGTGGCTACACCTTC.

This clone came up many times. The J gene is TRBJ1-1, the V gene TRBV29-1; unclear D gene. Germline loops: CDR1 SQVTM, CDR2 ANQGSEA. This CDR3 is 13 amino acids long. V was pared by 4 bases and J by 0 bases, with 9 bases between. The CDR3 DNA sequence: TGCAGCGTTGGAACAAACCTGAACACTGAAGCTTTCTTT. It yields the protein CSVGTNLNTEAFF.

This rearrangement joins TRBV28 to TRBJ2-7; 9 nucleotides match TRBD1. The CDR3 has 14 residues. CDR1 and CDR2 (germline): MDHEN, SYDVKM. V shed 5 bases, J shed 5 bases, and the junction held 7 bases outside the gene matches. The chain's CDR3 is CASSPPRDRDEQYF. As DNA, the CDR3 is TGTGCCAGCAGTCCACCCCGGGACAGGGACGAGCAGTACTTC.